The rows below give T cell receptor beta chains drawn from one sample of a study of T cell responses to AZD1222 COVID-19 vaccine. The table came from immunoSEQ multiplex PCR; TCRdb's copy has only in-frame clones and leaves some out. The data show about 84,000 clones, with 80% to 90% seen just once and about 12% held by the top ten. This specimen consisted of peripheral blood, obtained 28 days after the second AZD1222 dose. These receptors were collected from an adult who received the AZD1222 COVID-19 vaccine. The conserved cysteine and the conserved F or W are not part of the CDR3 here. Rows may omit the clone size; those that give it use once, few, many or a size class.

clone size: NA; J gene: TRBJ1-2; V gene: TRBV5-4; CDR3 protein: ASSPDIPQGGGYT
clone size: few; J gene: TRBJ2-2; V gene: TRBV4-3; CDR3 protein: ASSQRTDTGELF
clone size: NA; J gene: TRBJ1-5; V gene: TRBV19; CDR3 protein: ASSAQSPGQPQH
clone size: NA; J gene: TRBJ2-4; V gene: TRBV29-1; CDR3 protein: SVAQSAKNIQY
clone size: NA; J gene: TRBJ1-5; V gene: TRBV6-5; CDR3 protein: ASSRPQQPQH
clone size: few; J gene: TRBJ2-1; V gene: TRBV5-1; CDR3 protein: ASSLAGQGVRRISNEQF
clone size: NA; J gene: TRBJ1-1; V gene: TRBV5-1; CDR3 protein: ASRSHSAMNTEAF
clone size: once; J gene: TRBJ1-1; V gene: TRBV6-5; CDR3 protein: ASSYSIWNTEAF
clone size: once; J gene: TRBJ1-5; V gene: TRBV6-5; CDR3 protein: ASSWDINQPQH
clone size: NA; J gene: TRBJ2-1; V gene: TRBV11-3; CDR3 protein: ASSLEGRGYNEQF
clone size: NA; J gene: TRBJ2-7; V gene: TRBV27; CDR3 protein: ASSRLAGAGYEQY
clone size: NA; J gene: TRBJ1-6; V gene: TRBV2; CDR3 protein: ASSGERVSSYNSPLH
clone size: NA; J gene: TRBJ2-7; V gene: TRBV11-2; CDR3 protein: ASSLVGGYEQY
clone size: NA; J gene: TRBJ2-1; V gene: TRBV27; CDR3 protein: ASSPGRTREQF
clone size: NA; J gene: TRBJ1-2; V gene: TRBV5-1; CDR3 protein: ASSFANRDYGYT
clone size: NA; J gene: TRBJ2-1; V gene: TRBV7-6; CDR3 protein: ASSPGTELI
clone size: NA; J gene: TRBJ2-3; V gene: TRBV19; CDR3 protein: ASSIGTAMSDTQY
clone size: NA; J gene: TRBJ1-3; V gene: TRBV11-2; CDR3 protein: ASSLGGYGNTIY
clone size: NA; J gene: TRBJ1-1; V gene: TRBV7-2; CDR3 protein: ASSSAGRERTEAF
clone size: NA; J gene: TRBJ2-1; V gene: TRBV6-5; CDR3 protein: ASSYPGQGYNEQF
clone size: NA; J gene: TRBJ1-3; V gene: TRBV4-3; CDR3 protein: ASSQGIGTGNTIY
clone size: NA; J gene: TRBJ2-6; V gene: TRBV7-8; CDR3 protein: AIPTGARSGANVLT
clone size: NA; J gene: TRBJ2-2; V gene: TRBV7-9; CDR3 protein: ASSLRLSQGSSGELF
clone size: NA; J gene: TRBJ1-1; V gene: TRBV18; CDR3 protein: ATLRGANTEAF
clone size: NA; J gene: TRBJ1-3; V gene: TRBV7-2; CDR3 protein: ASSGPPVSGNTIY
clone size: NA; J gene: TRBJ2-1; V gene: TRBV7-2; CDR3 protein: ASSVRQGYNEQF
clone size: few; J gene: TRBJ1-2; V gene: TRBV28; CDR3 protein: ASRPRGLANYGYT
clone size: NA; J gene: TRBJ1-1; V gene: TRBV5-5; CDR3 protein: ASSSLTGNTEAF
clone size: NA; J gene: TRBJ1-2; V gene: TRBV28; CDR3 protein: ASSPSFGYT
clone size: NA; J gene: TRBJ1-4; V gene: TRBV7-6; CDR3 protein: ASSLGISGEKLF
clone size: NA; J gene: TRBJ1-6; V gene: TRBV6-5; CDR3 protein: ASRTGRLLDSPLH
clone size: NA; J gene: TRBJ2-5; V gene: TRBV6-5; CDR3 protein: ASSQTGGRGKTQY
clone size: NA; J gene: TRBJ1-4; V gene: TRBV7-2; CDR3 protein: ASSPGTGWAQADEKLF
clone size: NA; J gene: TRBJ1-1; V gene: TRBV5-5; CDR3 protein: ASSLWTGDAEAF
clone size: NA; J gene: TRBJ1-6; V gene: TRBV27; CDR3 protein: ASSPWGTGASNSPLH
clone size: NA; J gene: TRBJ1-3; V gene: TRBV30; CDR3 protein: AYPPGGDSGNTIY